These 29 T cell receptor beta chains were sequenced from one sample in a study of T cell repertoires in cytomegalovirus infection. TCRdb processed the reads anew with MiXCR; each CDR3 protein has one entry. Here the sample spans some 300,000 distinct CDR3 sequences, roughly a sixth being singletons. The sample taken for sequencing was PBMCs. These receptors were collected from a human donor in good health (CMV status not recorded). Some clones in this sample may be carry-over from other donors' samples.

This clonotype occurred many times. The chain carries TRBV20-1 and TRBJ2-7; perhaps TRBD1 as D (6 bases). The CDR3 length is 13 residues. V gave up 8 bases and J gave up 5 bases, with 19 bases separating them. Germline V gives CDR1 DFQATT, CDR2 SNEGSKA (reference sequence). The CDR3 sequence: CSCHRDNLNEQYF. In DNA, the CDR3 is TGCAGTTGCCATAGGGACAACCTTAACGAGCAGTACTTC.

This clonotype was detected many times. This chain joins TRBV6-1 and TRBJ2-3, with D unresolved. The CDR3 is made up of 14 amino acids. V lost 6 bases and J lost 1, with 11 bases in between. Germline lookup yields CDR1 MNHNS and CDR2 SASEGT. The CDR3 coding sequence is TGTGCCAGCAGCTATAACTGGGGCACAGATACGCAGTATTTT. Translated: CASSYNWGTDTQYF.

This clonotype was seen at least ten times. The CDR3 DNA reads as TGTGCCAGCAGTTTTCGGGCAACCTACGAGCAGTACTTC. Its protein is CASSFRATYEQYF. The V gene is TRBV27, the J gene TRBJ2-7; D is undetermined. CDR3 size: 13 residues. CDR1 is MNHEY, CDR2 SMNVEV, per germline (reference sequence). Trimming removed 3 bases from V and 2 bases from J, with 8 bases in between.

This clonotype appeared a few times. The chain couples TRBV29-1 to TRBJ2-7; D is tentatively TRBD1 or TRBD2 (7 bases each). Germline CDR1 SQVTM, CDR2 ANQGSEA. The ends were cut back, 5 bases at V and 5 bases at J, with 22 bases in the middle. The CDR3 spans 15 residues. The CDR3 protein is CSVRGERGRLHEQYF. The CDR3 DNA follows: TGCAGCGTTCGGGGGGAGAGGGGGCGCCTCCACGAGCAGTACTTC.

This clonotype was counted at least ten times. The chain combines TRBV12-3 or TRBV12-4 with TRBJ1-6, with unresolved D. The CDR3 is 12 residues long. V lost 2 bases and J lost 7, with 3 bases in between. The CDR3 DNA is TGTGCCAGCAGTTTAATCAATTCACCCCTCCACTTT. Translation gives CASSLINSPLHF.

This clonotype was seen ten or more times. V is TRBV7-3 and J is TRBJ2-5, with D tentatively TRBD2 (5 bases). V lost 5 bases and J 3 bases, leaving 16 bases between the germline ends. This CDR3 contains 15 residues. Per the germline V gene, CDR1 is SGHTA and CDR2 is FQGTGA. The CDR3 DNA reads TGTGCCAGCAGCCTAGAAGGAGGCCAGAAAGAGACCCAGTACTTC. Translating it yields CASSLEGGQKETQYF.

CDR3 sequence (DNA): TGCGCCAGCAGCTTGTCCACCCGGTCGAACACCGGGGAGCTGTTTTTT. This codes for CASSLSTRSNTGELFF. V is TRBV5-1 and J is TRBJ2-2; D remains unclear. From germline, CDR1 is SGHRS and CDR2 YFSETQ. The V gene lost 1 base and the J gene lost 0 bases, with 10 bases spanning the gap. The CDR3 sequence is 16 residues long.

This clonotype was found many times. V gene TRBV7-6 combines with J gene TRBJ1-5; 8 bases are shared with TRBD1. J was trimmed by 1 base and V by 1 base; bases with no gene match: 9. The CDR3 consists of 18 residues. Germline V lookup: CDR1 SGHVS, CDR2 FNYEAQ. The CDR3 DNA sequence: TGTGCCAGCAGCTTAGATGTGTTTGGACAGGGAAGCAATCAGCCCCAGCATTTT. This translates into CASSLDVFGQGSNQPQHF.

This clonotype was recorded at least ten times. In DNA, the CDR3 is TGTGCCAGCAGCTTAGGGAAAGGACTAGCGGGGCAGCCGTACTTC. Encoded protein: CASSLGKGLAGQPYF. The chain employs TRBV7-2 and TRBJ2-7; TRBD2 aligns across 12 bases. The CDR3 loop spans 15 amino acids. The V and J ends lost 1 base and 12 bases, in that order; junction bases with no gene match: 10. Germline assignment: CDR1 SGHTA and CDR2 FQGNSA.

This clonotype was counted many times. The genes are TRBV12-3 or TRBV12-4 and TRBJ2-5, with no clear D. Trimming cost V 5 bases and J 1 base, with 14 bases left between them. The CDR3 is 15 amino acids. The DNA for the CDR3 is TGTGCCAGCAGTGGGATGGCGGCAGTCCAAGAGACCCAGTACTTC. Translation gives CASSGMAAVQETQYF.

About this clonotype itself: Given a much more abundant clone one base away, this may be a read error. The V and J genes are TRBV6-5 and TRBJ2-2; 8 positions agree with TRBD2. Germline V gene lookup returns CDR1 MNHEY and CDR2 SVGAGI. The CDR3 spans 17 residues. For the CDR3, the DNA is TGTGCCAGCCGTTACCAGACGGGACTAGGGGACACCGGGGAGCTGTTTTTT. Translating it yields CASRYQTGLGDTGELFF.

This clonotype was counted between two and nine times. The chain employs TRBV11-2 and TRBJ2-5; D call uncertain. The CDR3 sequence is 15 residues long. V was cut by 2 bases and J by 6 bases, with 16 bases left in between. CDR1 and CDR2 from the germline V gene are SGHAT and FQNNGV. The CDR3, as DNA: TGTGCCAGCAGCTTATCGGCAGGAACCCTCCAGACCCAGTACTTC. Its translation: CASSLSAGTLQTQYF.

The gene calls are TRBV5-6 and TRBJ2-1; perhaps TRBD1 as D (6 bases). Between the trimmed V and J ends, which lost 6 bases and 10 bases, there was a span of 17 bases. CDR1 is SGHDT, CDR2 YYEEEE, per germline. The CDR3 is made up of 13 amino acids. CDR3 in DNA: TGTGCCAGCAATCTACAGGGTTCGGGAGAGCAGTTCTTC. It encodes CASNLQGSGEQFF.

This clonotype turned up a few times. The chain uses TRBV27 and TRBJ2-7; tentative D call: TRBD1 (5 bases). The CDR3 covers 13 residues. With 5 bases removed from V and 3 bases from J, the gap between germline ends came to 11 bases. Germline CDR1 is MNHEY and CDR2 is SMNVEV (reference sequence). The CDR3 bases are TGTGCCAGCAGTATGACAGTGTACTACGAGCAGTACTTC. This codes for CASSMTVYYEQYF.

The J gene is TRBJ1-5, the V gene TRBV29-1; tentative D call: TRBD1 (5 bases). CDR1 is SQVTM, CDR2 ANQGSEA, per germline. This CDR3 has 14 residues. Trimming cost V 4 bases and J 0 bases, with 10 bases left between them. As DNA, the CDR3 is TGCAGCGTTGCGGACATGGATAGCAATCAGCCCCAGCATTTT. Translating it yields CSVADMDSNQPQHF.

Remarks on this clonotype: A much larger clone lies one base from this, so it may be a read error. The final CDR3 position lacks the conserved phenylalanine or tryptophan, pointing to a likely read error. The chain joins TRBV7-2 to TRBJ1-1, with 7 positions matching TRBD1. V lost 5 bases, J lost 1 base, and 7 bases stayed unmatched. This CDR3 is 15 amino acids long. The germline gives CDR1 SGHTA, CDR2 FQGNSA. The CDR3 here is CASSPGGGGNTEAFI. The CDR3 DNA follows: TGTGCCAGCAGCCCAGGGGGGGGTGGGAACACTGAAGCTTTCATT.

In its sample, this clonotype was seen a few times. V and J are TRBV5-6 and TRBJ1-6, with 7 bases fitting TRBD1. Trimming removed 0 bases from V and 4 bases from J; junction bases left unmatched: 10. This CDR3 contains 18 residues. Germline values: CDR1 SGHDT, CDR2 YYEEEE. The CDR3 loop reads CASSLATGEGAYNSPLHF. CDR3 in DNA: TGTGCCAGCAGCTTGGCAACAGGGGAAGGGGCTTATAATTCACCCCTCCACTTT.

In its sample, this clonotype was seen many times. CDR3 DNA sequence: TGTGCCAGCAGCTTAGAGGACGGGGGGGACAACAATGAGCAGTTCTTC. Its protein is CASSLEDGGDNNEQFF. The V call is TRBV7-9, the J call TRBJ2-1; 8 positions match TRBD2. V shed 1 base and J 5 bases; nucleotides not matched to a gene: 7. The CDR3 covers 16 residues. Germline assignment: CDR1 SEHNR and CDR2 FQNEAQ (reference sequence).

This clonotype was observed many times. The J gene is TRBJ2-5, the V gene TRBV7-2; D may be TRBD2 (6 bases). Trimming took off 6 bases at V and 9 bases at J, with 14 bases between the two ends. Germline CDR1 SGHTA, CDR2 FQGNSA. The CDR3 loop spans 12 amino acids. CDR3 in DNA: TGTGCCAGCAGTTCCATCGGGGGAGCCCAGTACTTC. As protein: CASSSIGGAQYF. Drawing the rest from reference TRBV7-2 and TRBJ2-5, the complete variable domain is GAGVSQSPSNKVTEKGKDVELRCDPISGHTALYWYRQSLGQGLEFLIYFQGNSAPDKSGLPSDRFSAERTGGSVSTLTIQRTQQEDSAVYLCASSSIGGAQYFGPGTRLLVL.

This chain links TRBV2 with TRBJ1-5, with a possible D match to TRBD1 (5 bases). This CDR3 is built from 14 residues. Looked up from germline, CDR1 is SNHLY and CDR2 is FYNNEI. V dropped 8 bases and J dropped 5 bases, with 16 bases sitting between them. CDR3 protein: CASGSGRDYQPQHF. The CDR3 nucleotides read TGTGCCAGCGGATCCGGACGGGACTATCAGCCCCAGCATTTT.

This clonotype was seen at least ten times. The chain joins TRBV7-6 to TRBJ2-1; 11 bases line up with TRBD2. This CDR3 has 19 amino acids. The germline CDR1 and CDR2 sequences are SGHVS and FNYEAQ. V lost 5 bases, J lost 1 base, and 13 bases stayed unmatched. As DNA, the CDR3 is TGTGCCAGCAGCCCTGAGGGTAGCGGGGGGGCCTGGTCCTACAATGAGCAGTTCTTC. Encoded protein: CASSPEGSGGAWSYNEQFF.

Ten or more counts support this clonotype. This chain's CDR3 is CSARDGYSYEQYF. For the CDR3, the DNA is TGCAGTGCTAGAGACGGCTACTCCTACGAGCAGTACTTC. The chain links TRBV20-1 to TRBJ2-7; D gene unclear. V gave up 0 bases and J gave up 0 bases, with 6 bases separating them. Germline V lookup: CDR1 DFQATT, CDR2 SNEGSKA (reference sequence). The CDR3 has 13 amino acids.

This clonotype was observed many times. The DNA of the CDR3 is TGTGCCAGCAGCCGAGGCCGGGACAGGGGTATGGAGACCCAGTACTTC. This gives the protein CASSRGRDRGMETQYF. The chain couples TRBV4-2 to TRBJ2-5, with TRBD1 matching 10 bases. The germline gives CDR1 LGHNA, CDR2 YNFKEQ. V lost 4 bases and J lost 5; bases outside the gene matches: 10. The CDR3 contains 16 residues.

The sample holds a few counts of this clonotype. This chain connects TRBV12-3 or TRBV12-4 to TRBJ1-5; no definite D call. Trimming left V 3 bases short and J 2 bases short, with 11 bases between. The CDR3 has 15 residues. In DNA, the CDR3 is TGTGCCAGCAGTTTTTCCAGCGGGCGCAATCAGCCCCAGCATTTT. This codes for CASSFSSGRNQPQHF.

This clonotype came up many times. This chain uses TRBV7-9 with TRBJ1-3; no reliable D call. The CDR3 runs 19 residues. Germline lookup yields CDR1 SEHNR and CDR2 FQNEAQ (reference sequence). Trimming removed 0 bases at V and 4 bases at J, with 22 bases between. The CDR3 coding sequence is TGTGCCAGCAGCTTAGCGAGGTTGTTCTCCAGGAGTGTAGGAAACACCATATATTTT. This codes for CASSLARLFSRSVGNTIYF. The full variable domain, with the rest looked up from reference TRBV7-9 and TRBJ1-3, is DTGVSQNPRHKITKRGQNVTFRCDPISEHNRLYWYRQTLGQGPEFLTYFQNEAQLEKSRLLSDRFSAERPKGSFSTLEIQRTEQGDSAMYLCASSLARLFSRSVGNTIYFGEGSWLTVV.

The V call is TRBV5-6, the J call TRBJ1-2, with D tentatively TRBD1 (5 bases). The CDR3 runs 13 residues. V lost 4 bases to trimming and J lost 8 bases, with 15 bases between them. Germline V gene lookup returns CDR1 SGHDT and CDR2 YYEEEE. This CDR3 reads CASSLQWGEGYTF. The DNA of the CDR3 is TGTGCCAGCAGCCTCCAATGGGGGGAGGGCTACACCTTC.

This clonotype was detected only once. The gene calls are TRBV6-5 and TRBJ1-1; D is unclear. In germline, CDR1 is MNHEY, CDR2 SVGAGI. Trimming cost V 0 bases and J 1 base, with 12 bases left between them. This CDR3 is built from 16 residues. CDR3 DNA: TGTGCCAGCAGTTACTCGACTGTCAGCAAGAACACTGAAGCTTTCTTT. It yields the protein CASSYSTVSKNTEAFF.

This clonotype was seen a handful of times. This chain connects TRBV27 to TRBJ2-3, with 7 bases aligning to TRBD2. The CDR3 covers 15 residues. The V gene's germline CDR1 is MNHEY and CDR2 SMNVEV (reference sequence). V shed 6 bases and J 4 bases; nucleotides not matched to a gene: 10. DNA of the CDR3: TGTGCCAGCAGATCGACTAGCTTGGGAGCAGATACGCAGTATTTT. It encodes CASRSTSLGADTQYF.

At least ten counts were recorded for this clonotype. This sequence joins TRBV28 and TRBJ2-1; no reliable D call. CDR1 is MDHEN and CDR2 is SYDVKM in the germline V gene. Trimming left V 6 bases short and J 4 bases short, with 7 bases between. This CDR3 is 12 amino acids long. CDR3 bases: TGTGCCAGCAGACCATCGTACAATGAGCAGTTCTTC. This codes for CASRPSYNEQFF.